This T cell receptor (beta chain) is drawn from a study of blood T cell repertoires in COVID-19. The overall study: Acute and convalescent COVID-19 specimens originated in the United States, Italy and Spain. In each case, the material was cDNA or gDNA derived from T cells, B-cell-depleted T cells, or PBMCs.

Original data processing: Using reference gene primer amplification, nucleated cell counts were estimated. Method: immunoSEQ multiplex PCR; TCRdb's copy keeps in-frame clones and lacks some. The D gene and trimming were derived from the DNA, and the V and J assignments and clone size from that table. The sample holds some 150,000 clones, around 89% seen once. Trimming removed 3 bases from V and 7 bases from J, with 16 bases in between. This CDR3 contains 15 residues. The germline CDR1 and CDR2 sequences are SGDLS and YYNGEE. This clone was seen only a few times. The chain couples TRBV9 to TRBJ1-4; D might be TRBD1 (6 bases). The sample consisted of peripheral blood. The receptor comes from an elderly woman with acute or convalescent COVID-19. Here the CDR3 reads CASSGEGVSGEKLFF. CDR3 sequence (DNA): TGTGCCAGCAGCGGTGAGGGGGTTTCGGGTGAAAAACTGTTTTTT. Looking up the rest from reference TRBV9 and TRBJ1-4 gives the full variable domain: DSGVTQTPKHLITATGQRVTLRCSPRSGDLSVYWYQQSLDQGLQFLIQYYNGEERAKGNILERFSAQQFPDLHSELNLSSLELGDSALYFCASSGEGVSGEKLFFGSGTQLSVL.